These 2 T cell receptor beta chains were all obtained from the same sample, sequenced in a study of early T cells in non-severe SARS-CoV-2 infection. Via MiXCR, TCRdb re-called the 5' RACE reads, giving one row per CDR3 protein. Among about 92,000 distinct CDR3 sequences listed, approximately 14% were seen once. Input material: whole blood. The source is an adult who was a healthcare worker with PCR-confirmed SARS-CoV-2 infection or an uninfected control (not recorded which).

The sample holds a few counts of this clonotype. V is TRBV6-2 or TRBV6-3 and J is TRBJ1-5; TRBD1 might be the D (6 bases). V shed 4 bases and J shed 0 bases, with 13 bases lying between them. CDR1 and CDR2 (germline): MNHEY, SVGEGT. The CDR3 consists of 16 residues. The CDR3 DNA follows: TGTGCCAGCAGTTCCGGACAGAGGGGTAGCAATCAGCCCCAGCATTTT. It translates to CASSSGQRGSNQPQHF.

This clonotype came up a few times. This chain connects TRBV5-4 to TRBJ2-1, with TRBD2 matching 11 bases. V lost 4 bases and J lost 7; bases outside the gene matches: 13. There are 17 residues in the CDR3. Germline assignment: CDR1 SGHNT and CDR2 YYREEE (reference sequence). This CDR3 is CASSPPAGTSGENEQFF. The CDR3 nucleotides are TGTGCCAGCAGCCCCCCCGCCGGGACTAGCGGAGAAAATGAGCAGTTCTTC.